This TCR beta chain comes out of a study of shared clonotypes between healthy human individuals. The donor cohort consisted entirely of Caucasian adults residing in Nashville, Tennessee. Genomic DNA came from 85 million to 95 million PBMCs in unsorted samples. The quantity of DNA used in unsorted PBMC replicate PCRs was roughly 320 ng, corresponding to around 32,000 T cell genomes. The data were produced by immunoSEQ multiplex PCR, yet TCRdb's version contains in-frame clones alone and is incomplete. Of approximately 510,000 clones listed, 79% were seen once; the top ten hold 10% to 15%. This CDR3 comprises 14 residues. Unmatched junction bases numbered 5, after V lost 3 bases and J lost 5 bases. Looked up from germline, CDR1 is PRHDT and CDR2 is FYEKMQ (reference sequence).

Specimen: PBMCs. The origin of this receptor is a woman aged 40 to 49 in good health. Some clones in this sample may be carry-over from other donors' samples. This chain uses TRBV13 with TRBJ1-1, with TRBD1 identical over 8 bases. The CDR3 is CASSLTGVRTEAFF. DNA for the CDR3: TGTGCCAGCAGCTTGACAGGGGTAAGGACTGAAGCTTTCTTT. Full variable domain (missing parts from reference TRBV13 and TRBJ1-1): AAGVIQSPRHLIKEKRETATLKCYPIPRHDTVYWYQQGPGQDPQFLISFYEKMQSDKGSIPDRFSAQQFSDYHSELNMSSLELGDSALYFCASSLTGVRTEAFFGQGTRLTVV.